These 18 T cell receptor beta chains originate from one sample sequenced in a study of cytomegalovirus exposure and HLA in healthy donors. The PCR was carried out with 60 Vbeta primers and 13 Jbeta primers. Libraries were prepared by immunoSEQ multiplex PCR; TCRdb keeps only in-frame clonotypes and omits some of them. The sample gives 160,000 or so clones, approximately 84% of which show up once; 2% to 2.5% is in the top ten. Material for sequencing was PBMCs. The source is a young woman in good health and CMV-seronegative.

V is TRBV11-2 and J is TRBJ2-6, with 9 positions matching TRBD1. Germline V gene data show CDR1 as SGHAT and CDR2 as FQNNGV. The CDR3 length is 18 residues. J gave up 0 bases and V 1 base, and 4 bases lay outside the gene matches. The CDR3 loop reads CASSLGETGGSGANVLTF. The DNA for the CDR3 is TGTGCCAGCAGCTTAGGGGAGACAGGGGGCTCTGGGGCCAACGTCCTGACTTTC.

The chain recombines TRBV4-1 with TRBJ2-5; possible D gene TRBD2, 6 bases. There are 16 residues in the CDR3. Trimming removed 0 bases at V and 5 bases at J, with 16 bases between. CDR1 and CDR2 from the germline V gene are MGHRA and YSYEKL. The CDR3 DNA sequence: TGCGCCAGCAGCCAAGATAGGCGGGGCCGCGGGGAGACCCAGTACTTC. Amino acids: CASSQDRRGRGETQYF.

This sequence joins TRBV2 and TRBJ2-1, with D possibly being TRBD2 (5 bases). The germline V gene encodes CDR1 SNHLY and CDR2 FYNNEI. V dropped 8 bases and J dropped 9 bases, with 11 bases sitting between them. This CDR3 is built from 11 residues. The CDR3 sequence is CASLAGGEQFF. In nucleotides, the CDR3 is TGTGCCAGCCTTGCGGGCGGTGAGCAGTTCTTC.

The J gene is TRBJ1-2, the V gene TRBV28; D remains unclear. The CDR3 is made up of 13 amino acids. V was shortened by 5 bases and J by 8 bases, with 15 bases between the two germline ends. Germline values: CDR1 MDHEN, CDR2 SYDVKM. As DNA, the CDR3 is TGTGCCAGCAGTCACCGGCTCACGGGGGGCTACACCTTC. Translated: CASSHRLTGGYTF.

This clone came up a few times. The CDR3 is CSVRAGPYEQYF. CDR3 bases: TGCAGCGTTCGGGCGGGACCCTACGAGCAGTACTTC. The chain joins TRBV29-1 to TRBJ2-7; possible D gene TRBD2, 6 bases. V dropped 5 bases and J dropped 2 bases, with 10 bases sitting between them. The CDR3 contains 12 residues. Germline CDR1 and CDR2: SQVTM and ANQGSEA.

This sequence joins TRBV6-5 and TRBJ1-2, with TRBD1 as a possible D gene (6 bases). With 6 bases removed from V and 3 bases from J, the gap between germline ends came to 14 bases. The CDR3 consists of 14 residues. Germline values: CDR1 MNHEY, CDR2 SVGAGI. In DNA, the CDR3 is TGTGCCAGCAGCAGGGGTGGCGAGGACTATGGCTACACCTTC. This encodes CASSRGGEDYGYTF.

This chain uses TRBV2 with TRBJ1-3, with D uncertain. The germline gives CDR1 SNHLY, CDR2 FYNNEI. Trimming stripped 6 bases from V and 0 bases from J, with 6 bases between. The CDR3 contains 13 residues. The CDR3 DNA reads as TGTGCCAGCAGCAGGAACTCTGGAAACACCATATATTTT. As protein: CASSRNSGNTIYF. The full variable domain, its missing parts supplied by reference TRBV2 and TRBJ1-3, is EPEVTQTPSHQVTQMGQEVILRCVPISNHLYFYWYRQILGQKVEFLVSFYNNEISEKSEIFDDQFSVERPDGSNFTLKIRSTKLEDSAMYFCASSRNSGNTIYFGEGSWLTVV.

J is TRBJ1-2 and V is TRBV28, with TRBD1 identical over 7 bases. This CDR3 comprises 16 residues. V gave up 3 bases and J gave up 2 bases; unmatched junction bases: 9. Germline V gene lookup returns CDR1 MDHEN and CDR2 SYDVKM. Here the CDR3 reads CASSFVLGGQNYGYTF. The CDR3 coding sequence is TGTGCCAGCAGTTTCGTTCTAGGGGGACAGAACTATGGCTACACCTTC.

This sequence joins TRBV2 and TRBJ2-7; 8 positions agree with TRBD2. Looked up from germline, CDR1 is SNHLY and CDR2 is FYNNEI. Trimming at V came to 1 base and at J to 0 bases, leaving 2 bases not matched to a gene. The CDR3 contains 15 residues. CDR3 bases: TGTGCCAGCAGTGAAGTTAGCGGGGCCTCCTACGAGCAGTACTTC. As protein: CASSEVSGASYEQYF.

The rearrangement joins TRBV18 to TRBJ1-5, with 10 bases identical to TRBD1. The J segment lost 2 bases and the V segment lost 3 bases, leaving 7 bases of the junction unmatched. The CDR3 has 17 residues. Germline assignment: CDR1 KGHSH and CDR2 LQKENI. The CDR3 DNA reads TGTGCCAGCTCACCCTCCGGGACAGGGGTTGGCAATCAGCCCCAGCATTTT. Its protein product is CASSPSGTGVGNQPQHF.

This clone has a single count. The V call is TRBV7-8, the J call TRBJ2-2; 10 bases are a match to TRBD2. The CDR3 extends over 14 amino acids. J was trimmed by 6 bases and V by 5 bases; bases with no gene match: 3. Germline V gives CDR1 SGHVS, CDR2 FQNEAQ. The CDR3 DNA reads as TGTGCCAGCAGCCCAGGGACTAGCGCCGGGGAGCTGTTTTTT. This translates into CASSPGTSAGELFF. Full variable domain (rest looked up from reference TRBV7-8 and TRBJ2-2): GAGVSQSPRYKVAKRGQDVALRCDPISGHVSLFWYQQALGQGPEFLTYFQNEAQLDKSGLPSDRFFAERPEGSVSTLKIQRTQQEDSAVYLCASSPGTSAGELFFGEGSRLTVL.

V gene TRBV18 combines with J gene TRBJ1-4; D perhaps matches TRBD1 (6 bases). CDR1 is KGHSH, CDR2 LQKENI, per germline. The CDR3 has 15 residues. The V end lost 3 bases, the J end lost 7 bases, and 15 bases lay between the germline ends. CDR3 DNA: TGTGCCAGCTCACCTGATTGGGGGCCGAGTGAAAAACTGTTTTTT. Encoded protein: CASSPDWGPSEKLFF.

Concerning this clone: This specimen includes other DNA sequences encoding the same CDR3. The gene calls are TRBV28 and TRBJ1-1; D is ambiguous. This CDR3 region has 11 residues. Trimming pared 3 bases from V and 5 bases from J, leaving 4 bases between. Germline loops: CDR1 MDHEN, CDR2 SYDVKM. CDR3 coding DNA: TGTGCCAGCAGTTTGAGAACTGAAGCTTTCTTT. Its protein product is CASSLRTEAFF.

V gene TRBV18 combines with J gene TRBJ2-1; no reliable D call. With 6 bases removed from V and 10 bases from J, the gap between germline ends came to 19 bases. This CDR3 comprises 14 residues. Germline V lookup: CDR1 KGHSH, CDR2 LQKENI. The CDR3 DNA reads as TGTGCCAGCTCCCCCGTGGCTAGGTCGCTGGAGCAGTTCTTC. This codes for CASSPVARSLEQFF.

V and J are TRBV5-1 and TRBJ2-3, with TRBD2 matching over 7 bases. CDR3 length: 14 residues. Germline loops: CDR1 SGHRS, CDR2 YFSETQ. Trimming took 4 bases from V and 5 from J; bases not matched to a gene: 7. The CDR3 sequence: CASSVTSAKDTQYF. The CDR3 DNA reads TGCGCCAGCAGCGTTACTAGCGCCAAAGATACGCAGTATTTT.

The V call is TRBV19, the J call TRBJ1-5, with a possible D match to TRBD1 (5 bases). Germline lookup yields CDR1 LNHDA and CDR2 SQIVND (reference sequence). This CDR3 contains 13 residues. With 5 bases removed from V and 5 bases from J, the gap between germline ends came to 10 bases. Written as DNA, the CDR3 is TGTGCCAGTAGTCTTAGGGGCTATCAGCCCCAGCATTTT. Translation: CASSLRGYQPQHF.

The CDR3 loop is CASSPLGQGGTF. In DNA, the CDR3 is TGTGCCAGCTCACCGCTCGGACAAGGGGGCACCTTC. The rearrangement joins TRBV18 to TRBJ1-2; the D gene is possibly TRBD1 (6 bases). The V gene lost 3 bases and the J gene lost 13 bases, with 15 bases spanning the gap. The CDR3 runs 12 residues. Per the germline V gene, CDR1 is KGHSH and CDR2 is LQKENI.

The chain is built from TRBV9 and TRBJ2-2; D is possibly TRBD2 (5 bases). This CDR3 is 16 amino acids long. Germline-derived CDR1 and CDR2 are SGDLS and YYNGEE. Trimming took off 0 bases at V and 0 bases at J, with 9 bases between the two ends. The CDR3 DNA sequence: TGTGCCAGCAGCGTAGGAGGGCAGCCGAACACCGGGGAGCTGTTTTTT. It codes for CASSVGGQPNTGELFF.